The 3 T cell receptor beta chains below were found in one sample sequenced in a study of T cell responses to AZD1222 COVID-19 vaccine. The data were produced by immunoSEQ multiplex PCR, yet TCRdb's version contains in-frame clones alone and is incomplete. The table lists more than 85,000 clones, approximately 87% of them singletons, with roughly 4.4% in the top ten. This specimen was peripheral blood, taken 28 days after the second AZD1222 dose. These receptors originate from an adult who received the AZD1222 COVID-19 vaccine.

The chain uses TRBV3-1 (or the pseudogene TRBV3-2) and TRBJ2-3; D perhaps matches TRBD2 (6 bases). The V and J ends lost 4 bases and 1 base respectively, with 24 bases between them. This CDR3 has 19 amino acids. The germline V gene encodes CDR1 LGHDT and CDR2 YNNKEL (reference sequence). The CDR3 sequence: CASSPPSLAGPRGTDTQYF. CDR3 in DNA: TGTGCCAGCAGCCCTCCCTCCCTCGCGGGGCCCCGGGGCACAGATACGCAGTATTTT.

J is TRBJ2-1 and V is TRBV7-2, with D tentatively TRBD1 (6 bases). Trimming cost V 1 base and J 2 bases, with 9 bases left between them. The CDR3 loop spans 15 amino acids. CDR1 SGHTA and CDR2 FQGNSA come from the germline V gene. The CDR3: CASSLDTGTYNEQFF. The CDR3, as DNA: TGTGCCAGCAGCTTAGATACAGGGACCTACAATGAGCAGTTCTTC.

This chain links TRBV30 with TRBJ1-5, with D possibly TRBD1 on 6 matching bases. The V and J ends lost 0 bases and 9 bases respectively, with 18 bases between them. Per germline, CDR1 GTSNPN and CDR2 SVGIG (reference sequence). The CDR3 has 15 residues. The chain's CDR3 is CAWSVRAGAGGPQHF. The CDR3, as DNA: TGTGCCTGGAGTGTACGGGCAGGGGCAGGAGGGCCCCAGCATTTT.